The clone carrying this T cell receptor (beta chain) came up once. This entry belongs to a study of blood T cell repertoires in COVID-19. Authors' analysis steps: The assay estimated nucleated cells by amplifying reference gene primers. TCRdb's copy holds only in-frame clones and misses some; the assay was immunoSEQ multiplex PCR. V and J calls and clone size are given by that table; D and trimming were obtained from the DNA. The data contain some 74,000 clones, 75% to 85% of them singletons. Per germline, CDR1 MDHEN and CDR2 SYDVKM. The length of the CDR3 is 16 residues. Trimming pared 5 bases from V and 0 bases from J, leaving 16 bases between.

Sequences were obtained from peripheral blood. V gene TRBV28 combines with J gene TRBJ1-1; TRBD1 is a possible D gene (6 bases). The sequence derives from a man older than 75 with acute or convalescent COVID-19. The DNA of the CDR3 is TGTGCCAGCAGTAAGGACAGAGCCCCTATGAACACTGAAGCTTTCTTT. Translated: CASSKDRAPMNTEAFF.